The entry below gives a single TCR beta chain sequence along with its context. This record belongs to a study of low-dose radiotherapy and immunotherapy resistance in tumors. The wider study: Cohort 1 was given 0.5 Gy per fraction every 2 weeks, for 6.5 Gy total. Over 26 weeks, cohort 2 got 1 Gy every two weeks, reaching 13 Gy. On an every-two-weeks schedule, patients received intravenous nivolumab 240 mg, along with ipilimumab 1 mg/kg every six weeks.

Alpha and beta chains were covered, as first-strand cDNA relied on TRAV- and TRBV-specific primers. It was with a constant-region primer and a V-primer adapter that TCRs were amplified over approximately 20 PCR cycles. TCRdb redid the calling of the reads with MiXCR, one entry per CDR3 protein. Of about 10,000 distinct CDR3 sequences listed, about two fifths are singletons. Patients qualified if they had advanced solid tumors that lacked tumor-infiltrating lymphocytes. This CDR3 is 15 amino acids long. V was pared by 6 bases and J by 4 bases, with 18 bases between. Germline V gene sequence: CDR1 DFQATT, CDR2 SNEGSKA (reference sequence).

The origin of this receptor is a human donor with advanced metastatic prostate, ovarian, gallbladder or colorectal cancer (not recorded which). This table probably holds off-target reads from a library built for another chain. The J gene is TRBJ1-4, the V gene TRBV20-1; no firm D call. The CDR3 DNA sequence: TGCAGTGCCGAGACCGGGCCCCAATTTAATGAAAAACTGTTTTTT. Its translation is CSAETGPQFNEKLFF.